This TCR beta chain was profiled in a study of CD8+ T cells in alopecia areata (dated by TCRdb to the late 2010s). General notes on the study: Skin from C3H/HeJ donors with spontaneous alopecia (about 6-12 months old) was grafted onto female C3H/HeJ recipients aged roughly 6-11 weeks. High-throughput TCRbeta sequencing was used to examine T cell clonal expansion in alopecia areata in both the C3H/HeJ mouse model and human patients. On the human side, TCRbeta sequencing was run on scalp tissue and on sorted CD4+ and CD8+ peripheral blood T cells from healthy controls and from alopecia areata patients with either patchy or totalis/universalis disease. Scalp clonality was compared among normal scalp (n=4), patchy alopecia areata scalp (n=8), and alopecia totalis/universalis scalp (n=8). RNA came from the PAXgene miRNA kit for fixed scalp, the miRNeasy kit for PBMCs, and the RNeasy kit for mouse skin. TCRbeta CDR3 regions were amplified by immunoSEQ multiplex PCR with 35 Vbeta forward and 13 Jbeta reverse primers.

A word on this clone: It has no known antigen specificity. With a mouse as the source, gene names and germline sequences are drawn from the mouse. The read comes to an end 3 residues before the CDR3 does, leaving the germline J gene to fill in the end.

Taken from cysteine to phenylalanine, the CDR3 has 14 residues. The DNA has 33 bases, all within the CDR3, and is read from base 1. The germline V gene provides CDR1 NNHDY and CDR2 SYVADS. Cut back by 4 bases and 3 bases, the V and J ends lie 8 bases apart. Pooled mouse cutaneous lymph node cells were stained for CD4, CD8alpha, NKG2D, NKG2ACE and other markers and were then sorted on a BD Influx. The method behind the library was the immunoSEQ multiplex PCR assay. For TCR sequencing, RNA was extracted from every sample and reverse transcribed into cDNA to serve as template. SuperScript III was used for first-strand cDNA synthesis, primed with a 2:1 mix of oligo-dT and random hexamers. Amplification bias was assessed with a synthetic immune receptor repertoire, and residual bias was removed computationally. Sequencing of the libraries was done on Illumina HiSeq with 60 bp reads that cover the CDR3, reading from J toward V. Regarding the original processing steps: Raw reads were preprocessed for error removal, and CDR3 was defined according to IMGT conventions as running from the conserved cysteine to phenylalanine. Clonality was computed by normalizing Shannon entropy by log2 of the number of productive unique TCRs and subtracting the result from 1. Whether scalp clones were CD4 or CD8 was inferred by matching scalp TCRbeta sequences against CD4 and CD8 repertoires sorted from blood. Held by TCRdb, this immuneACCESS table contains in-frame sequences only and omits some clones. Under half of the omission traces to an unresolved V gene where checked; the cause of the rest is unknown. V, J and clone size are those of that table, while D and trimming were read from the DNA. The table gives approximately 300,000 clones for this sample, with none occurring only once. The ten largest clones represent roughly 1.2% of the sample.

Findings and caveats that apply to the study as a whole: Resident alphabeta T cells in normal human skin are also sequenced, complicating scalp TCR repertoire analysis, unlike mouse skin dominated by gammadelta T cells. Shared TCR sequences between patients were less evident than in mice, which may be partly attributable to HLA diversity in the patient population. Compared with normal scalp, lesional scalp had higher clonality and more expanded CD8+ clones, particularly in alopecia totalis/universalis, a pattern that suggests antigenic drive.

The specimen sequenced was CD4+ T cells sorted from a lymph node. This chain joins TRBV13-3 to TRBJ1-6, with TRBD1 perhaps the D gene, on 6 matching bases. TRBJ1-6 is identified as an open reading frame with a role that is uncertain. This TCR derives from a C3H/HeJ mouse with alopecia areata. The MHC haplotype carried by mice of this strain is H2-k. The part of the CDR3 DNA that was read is TGTGCCAGCAGTTGGACAGTCTATAATTCGCCC. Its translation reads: CASSWTVYNSP. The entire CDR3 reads CASSWTVYNSPLYF.